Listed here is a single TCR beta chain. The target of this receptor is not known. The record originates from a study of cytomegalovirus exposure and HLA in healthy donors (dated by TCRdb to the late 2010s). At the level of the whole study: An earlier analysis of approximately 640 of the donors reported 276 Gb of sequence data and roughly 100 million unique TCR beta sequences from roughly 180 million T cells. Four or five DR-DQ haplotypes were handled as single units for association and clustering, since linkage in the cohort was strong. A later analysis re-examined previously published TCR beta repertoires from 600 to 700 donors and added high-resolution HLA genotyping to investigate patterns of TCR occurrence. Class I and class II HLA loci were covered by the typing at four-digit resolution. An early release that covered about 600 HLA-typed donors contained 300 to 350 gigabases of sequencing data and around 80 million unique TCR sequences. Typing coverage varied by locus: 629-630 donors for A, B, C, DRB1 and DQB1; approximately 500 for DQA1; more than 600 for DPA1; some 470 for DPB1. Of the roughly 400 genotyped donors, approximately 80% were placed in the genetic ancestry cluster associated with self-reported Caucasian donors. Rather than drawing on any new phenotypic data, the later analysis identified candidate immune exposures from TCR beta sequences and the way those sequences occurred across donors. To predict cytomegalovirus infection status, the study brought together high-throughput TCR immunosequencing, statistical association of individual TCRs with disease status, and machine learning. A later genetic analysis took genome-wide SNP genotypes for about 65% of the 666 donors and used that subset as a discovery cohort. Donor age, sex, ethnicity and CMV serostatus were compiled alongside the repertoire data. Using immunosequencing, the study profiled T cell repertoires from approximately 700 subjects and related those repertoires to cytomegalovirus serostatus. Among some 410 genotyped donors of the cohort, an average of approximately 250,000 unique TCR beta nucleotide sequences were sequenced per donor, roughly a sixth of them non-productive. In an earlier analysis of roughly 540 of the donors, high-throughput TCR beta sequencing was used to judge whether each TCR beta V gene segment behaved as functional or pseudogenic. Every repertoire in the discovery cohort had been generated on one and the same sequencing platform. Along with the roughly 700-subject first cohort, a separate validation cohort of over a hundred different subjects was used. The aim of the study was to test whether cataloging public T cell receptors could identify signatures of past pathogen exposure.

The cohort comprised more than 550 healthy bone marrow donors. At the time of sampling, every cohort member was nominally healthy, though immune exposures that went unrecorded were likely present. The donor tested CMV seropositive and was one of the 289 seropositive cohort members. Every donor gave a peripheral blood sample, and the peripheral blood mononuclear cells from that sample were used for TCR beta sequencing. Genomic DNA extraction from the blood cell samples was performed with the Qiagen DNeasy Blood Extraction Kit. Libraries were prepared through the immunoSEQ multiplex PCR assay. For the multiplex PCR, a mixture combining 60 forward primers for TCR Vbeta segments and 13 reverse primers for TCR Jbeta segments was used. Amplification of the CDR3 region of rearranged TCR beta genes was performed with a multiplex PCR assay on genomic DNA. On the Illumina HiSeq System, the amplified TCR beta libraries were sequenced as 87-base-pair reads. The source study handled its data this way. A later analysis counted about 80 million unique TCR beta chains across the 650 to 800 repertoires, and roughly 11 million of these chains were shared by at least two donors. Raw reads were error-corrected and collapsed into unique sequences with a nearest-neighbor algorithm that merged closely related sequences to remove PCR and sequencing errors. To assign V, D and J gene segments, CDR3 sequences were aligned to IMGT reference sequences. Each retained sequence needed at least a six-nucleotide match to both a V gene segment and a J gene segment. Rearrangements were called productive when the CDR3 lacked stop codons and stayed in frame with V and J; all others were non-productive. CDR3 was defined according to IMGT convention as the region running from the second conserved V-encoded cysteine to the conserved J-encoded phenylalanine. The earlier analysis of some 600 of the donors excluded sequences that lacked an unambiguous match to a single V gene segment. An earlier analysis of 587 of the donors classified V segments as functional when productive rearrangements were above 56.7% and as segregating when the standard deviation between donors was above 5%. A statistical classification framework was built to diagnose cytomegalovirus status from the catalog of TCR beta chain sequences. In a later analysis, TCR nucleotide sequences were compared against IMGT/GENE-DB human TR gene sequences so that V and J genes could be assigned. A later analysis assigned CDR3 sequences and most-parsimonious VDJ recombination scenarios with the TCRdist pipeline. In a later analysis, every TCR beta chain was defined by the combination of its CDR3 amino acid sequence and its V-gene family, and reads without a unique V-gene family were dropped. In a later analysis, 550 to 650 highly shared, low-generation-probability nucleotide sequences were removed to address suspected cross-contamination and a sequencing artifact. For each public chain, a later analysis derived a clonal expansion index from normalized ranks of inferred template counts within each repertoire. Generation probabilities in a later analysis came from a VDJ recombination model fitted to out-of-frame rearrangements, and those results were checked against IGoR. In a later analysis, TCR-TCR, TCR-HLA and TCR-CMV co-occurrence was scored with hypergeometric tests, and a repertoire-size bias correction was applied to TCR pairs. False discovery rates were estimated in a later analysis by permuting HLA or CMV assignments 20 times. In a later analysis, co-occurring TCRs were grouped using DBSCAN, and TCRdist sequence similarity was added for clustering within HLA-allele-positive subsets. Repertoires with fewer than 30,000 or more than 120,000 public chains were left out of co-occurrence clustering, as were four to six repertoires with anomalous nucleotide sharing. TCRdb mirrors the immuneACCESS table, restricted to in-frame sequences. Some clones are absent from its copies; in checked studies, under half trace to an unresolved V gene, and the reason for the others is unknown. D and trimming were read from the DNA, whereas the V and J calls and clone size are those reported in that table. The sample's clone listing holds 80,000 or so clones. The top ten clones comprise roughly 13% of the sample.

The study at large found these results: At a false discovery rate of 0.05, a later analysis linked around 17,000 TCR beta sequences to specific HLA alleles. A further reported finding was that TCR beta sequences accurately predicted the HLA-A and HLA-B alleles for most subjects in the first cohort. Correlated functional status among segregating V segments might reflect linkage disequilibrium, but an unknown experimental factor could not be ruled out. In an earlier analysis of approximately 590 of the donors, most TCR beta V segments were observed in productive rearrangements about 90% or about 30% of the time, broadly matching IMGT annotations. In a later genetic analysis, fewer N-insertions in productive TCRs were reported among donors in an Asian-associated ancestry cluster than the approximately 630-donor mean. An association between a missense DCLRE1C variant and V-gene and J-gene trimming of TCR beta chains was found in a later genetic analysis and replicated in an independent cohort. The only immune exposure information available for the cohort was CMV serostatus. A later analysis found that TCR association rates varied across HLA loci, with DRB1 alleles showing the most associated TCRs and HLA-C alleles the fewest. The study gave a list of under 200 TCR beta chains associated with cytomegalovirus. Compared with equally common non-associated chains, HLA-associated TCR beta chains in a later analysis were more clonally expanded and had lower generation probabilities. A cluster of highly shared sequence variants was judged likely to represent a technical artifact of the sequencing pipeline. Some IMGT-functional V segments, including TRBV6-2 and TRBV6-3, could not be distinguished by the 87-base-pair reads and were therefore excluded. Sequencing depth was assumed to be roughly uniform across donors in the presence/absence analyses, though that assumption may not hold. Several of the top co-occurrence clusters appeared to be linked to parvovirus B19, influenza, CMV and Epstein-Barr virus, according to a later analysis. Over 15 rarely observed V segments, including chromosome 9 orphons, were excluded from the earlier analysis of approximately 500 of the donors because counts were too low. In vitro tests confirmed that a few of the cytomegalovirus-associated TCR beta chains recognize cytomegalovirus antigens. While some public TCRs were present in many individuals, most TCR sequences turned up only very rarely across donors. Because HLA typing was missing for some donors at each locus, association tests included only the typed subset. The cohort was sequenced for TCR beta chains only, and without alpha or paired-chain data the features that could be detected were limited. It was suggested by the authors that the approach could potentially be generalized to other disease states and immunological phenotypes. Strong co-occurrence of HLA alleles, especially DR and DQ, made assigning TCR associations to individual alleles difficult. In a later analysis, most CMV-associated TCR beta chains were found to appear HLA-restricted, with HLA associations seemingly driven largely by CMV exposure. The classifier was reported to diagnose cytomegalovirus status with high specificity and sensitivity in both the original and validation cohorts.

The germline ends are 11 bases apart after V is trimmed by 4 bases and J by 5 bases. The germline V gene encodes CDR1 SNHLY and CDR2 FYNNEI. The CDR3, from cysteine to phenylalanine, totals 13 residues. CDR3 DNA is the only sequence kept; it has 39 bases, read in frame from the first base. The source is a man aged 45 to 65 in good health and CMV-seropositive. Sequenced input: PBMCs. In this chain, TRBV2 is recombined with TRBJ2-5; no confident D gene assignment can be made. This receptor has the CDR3 CASSGSVGETQYF. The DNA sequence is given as TGTGCCAGCAGTGGCAGCGTCGGGGAGACCCAGTACTTC.